Listed below are T cell receptor beta chains from one sample, sequenced in a study of T cell responses to AZD1222 COVID-19 vaccine. TCRdb keeps only in-frame clones here, not all; method: immunoSEQ multiplex PCR. The sample holds roughly 180,000 clones, 80% to 90% seen once. This specimen was peripheral blood, taken on day 0 of AZD1222 vaccination. These receptor sequences come from an adult in good health. The CDR3 runs from the conserved cysteine through the conserved F or W. Each record gives: CDR3 DNA, CDR3 protein, V gene, J gene, D gene, clone size. The D gene is left open where the match is weak. Clone size, where shown, is once, few, many, or a class for clones that have expanded.

TGTGCCAGCAGCTTCAATGGACTAGCGAATAGTAGGGAGCAGTACTTC,CASSFNGLANSREQYF,TRBV5-4,TRBJ2-7,TRBD2,-
TGTGCCAGCAGCGTAGGACCAGGAGTGGAGACCCAGTACTTC,CASSVGPGVETQYF,TRBV9,TRBJ2-5,-,-
TGTGCCAGCAGCCCCCGATGGGGGGGTGGGAATGGCTACACCTTC,CASSPRWGGGNGYTF,TRBV9,TRBJ1-2,-,-
TGTGCCAGCAGCTTAGGTGGCGGGGGGGCCGTGGAGACCCAGTACTTC,CASSLGGGGAVETQYF,TRBV7-9,TRBJ2-5,TRBD2,-
TGTGCCAGCAGCTTAGATGCAGGGGGCGTCAACGAGCAGTACTTC,CASSLDAGGVNEQYF,TRBV11-2,TRBJ2-7,TRBD1,-
TGCGCCAGCAGTCAATCGGGGCCCCAGGGGGCAATAGGCTACACCTTC,CASSQSGPQGAIGYTF,TRBV23-1,TRBJ1-2,TRBD1,-
TGTGCCAGCATACCCGGTGGCTCCTACGAGCAGTACTTC,CASIPGGSYEQYF,TRBV28,TRBJ2-7,-,-
TGTGCCAGCAGTTTACCCACAGCGGGAAGGGGCGAGCAGTACTTC,CASSLPTAGRGEQYF,TRBV28,TRBJ2-7,TRBD2,once
TGCAGTGCTAGTAACGCTGGAAACACCATATATTTT,CSASNAGNTIYF,TRBV20-1,TRBJ1-3,-,-
TGTGCCAGCAGTTTAAGTCTCGCTGGAAACACCATATATTTT,CASSLSLAGNTIYF,TRBV28,TRBJ1-3,-,once
TGTGCCAGCAGCTTGACCGGGACGCCAACCGGGAACATTCAGTACTTC,CASSLTGTPTGNIQYF,TRBV5-5,TRBJ2-4,-,-
TGCGCCAGCAGTTACCCTCTTCAGAGCACCGGGGAGCTGTTTTTT,CASSYPLQSTGELFF,TRBV4-1,TRBJ2-2,-,-
TGTGCCAGCAGTTTACAGTACTACGAGCAGTACTTC,CASSLQYYEQYF,TRBV12-3/TRBV12-4,TRBJ2-7,-,-
TGTGCCTGGAGTGGGGCCAATAATGAAAAACTGTTTTTT,CAWSGANNEKLFF,TRBV30,TRBJ1-4,-,-
TGTGCCAGCAGCCTTACCGGCCCGGCTGAAGCTTTCTTT,CASSLTGPAEAFF,TRBV4-2,TRBJ1-1,-,-
TGTGCCAGCAGCGTATCTGGATATAGCCTGAATGAGCAGTTCTTC,CASSVSGYSLNEQFF,TRBV9,TRBJ2-1,-,-
TGTGCCACCAGTGATCCCGCCTGGGGGCCGGGGAATGAGCAGTTCTTC,CATSDPAWGPGNEQFF,TRBV24-1,TRBJ2-1,-,-
TGTGCCAGCCCTAGGGTACGGGAGGGAGGGAATGAGCAGTTCTTC,CASPRVREGGNEQFF,TRBV25-1,TRBJ2-1,TRBD2,-
TGCAGTGCTAGTTCCACTAGCGGTTACAATGAGCAGTTCTTC,CSASSTSGYNEQFF,TRBV20-1,TRBJ2-1,TRBD2,-
TGTGCCAGCAGCCAAGATTCGGCCGGACCAACTAATGAAAAACTGTTTTTT,CASSQDSAGPTNEKLFF,TRBV3-1/TRBV3-2,TRBJ1-4,-,once
TGTGCTAGTGGTTCCTCTCTAGATGGGACAGTTAACACTGAAGCTTTCTTT,CASGSSLDGTVNTEAFF,TRBV12-5,TRBJ1-1,TRBD1,-
TGTGCCAGCAGATCGGGACAGGGGTATAATTCACCCCTCCACTTT,CASRSGQGYNSPLHF,TRBV27,TRBJ1-6,TRBD1,-
TGTGCCTGGACCTCCGGGACAAGGAATGGCTACACCTTC,CAWTSGTRNGYTF,TRBV30,TRBJ1-2,-,once
TGTGCCAGCACCCAAGGGACTAGTGGGTCCTACGAGCAGTACTTC,CASTQGTSGSYEQYF,TRBV3-1/TRBV3-2,TRBJ2-7,TRBD2,-
TGTGCCAGCAGGGAAATGGGGGGGAGCGCAGATACGCAGTATTTT,CASREMGGSADTQYF,TRBV7-2,TRBJ2-3,TRBD2,-
TGTGCCAGCAGCGTACCCTTCCATCCACTAGCGGGAGTAGGCAATGAGCAGTTCTTC,CASSVPFHPLAGVGNEQFF,TRBV9,TRBJ2-1,TRBD2,-
TGTGCCAGCAGCGTAGATTCCCAGGCCTACTATGGCTACACCTTC,CASSVDSQAYYGYTF,TRBV9,TRBJ1-2,-,-
TGTGCCAGCATCCGTGCCTCCTACAATGAGCAGTTCTTC,CASIRASYNEQFF,TRBV6-5,TRBJ2-1,-,-
TGTGCCAGCAGCTCACAGGGGGCGAGAGAGACCCAGTACTTC,CASSSQGARETQYF,TRBV6-5,TRBJ2-5,TRBD1,-
TGCGCCAGCAGTGAGTGGGGGATCTACAATGAGCAGTTCTTC,CASSEWGIYNEQFF,TRBV10-2,TRBJ2-1,-,-
TGTGCCAGCAGTTTCCTTTCGGACAGGAACTCCTACGAGCAGTACTTC,CASSFLSDRNSYEQYF,TRBV27,TRBJ2-7,TRBD1,-
TGTGCCAGCAGCGTTGGTGGAGGTGGCACAGATACGCAGTATTTT,CASSVGGGGTDTQYF,TRBV9,TRBJ2-3,-,-
TGTGCCAGCAGCCTCACGGGACAGAATAATTCACCCCTCCACTTT,CASSLTGQNNSPLHF,TRBV25-1,TRBJ1-6,TRBD1,-
TGTGCCAGCAGCTCCGACGGGACAGGAGGGCAGCCCCAGCATTTT,CASSSDGTGGQPQHF,TRBV5-6,TRBJ1-5,TRBD1,-
TGTGCCAGCAGTCGTTGGGACACAAATCAGCCCCAGCATTTT,CASSRWDTNQPQHF,TRBV3-1/TRBV3-2,TRBJ1-5,-,-
TGTGCCAGCAGAGCTACAGGGGGCATTGAAAAACTGTTTTTT,CASRATGGIEKLFF,TRBV27,TRBJ1-4,TRBD1,-
TGTGCCTGGGGGGGGACAGACCTCAATCAGCCCCAGCATTTT,CAWGGTDLNQPQHF,TRBV30,TRBJ1-5,TRBD1,-
TGCAGTGCTAGTCCAGGTTTGCAGCCCCAGCATTTT,CSASPGLQPQHF,TRBV20-1,TRBJ1-5,-,-
TGTGCCAGCAGCCAAGATCCCACCGGGGAGCTGTTTTTT,CASSQDPTGELFF,TRBV4-2,TRBJ2-2,-,-
TGTGCCAGCAGCTTAAGGGTAGGAGCGGTCGCGAACACCGGGGAGCTGTTTTTT,CASSLRVGAVANTGELFF,TRBV7-2,TRBJ2-2,-,-
TGTGCCAGCAGCTTGGAGCTAGCGGGGGGGCCCTACGAGCAGTACTTC,CASSLELAGGPYEQYF,TRBV7-3,TRBJ2-7,TRBD2,-
TGTGCCAGCAGTTACTCGCCGGATCATAGCAATCAGCCCCAGCATTTT,CASSYSPDHSNQPQHF,TRBV6-5,TRBJ1-5,-,-
TGTGCCAGCAGCTTTAAGGAAAATTCACCCCTCCACTTT,CASSFKENSPLHF,TRBV5-4,TRBJ1-6,-,few
TGTGCTAGTGGTTTGGGACAGAGTAATGAAAAACTGTTTTTT,CASGLGQSNEKLFF,TRBV12-5,TRBJ1-4,-,-
TGTGCCAGCAGCTTCGCGGGGAGGATCAATCAGCCCCAGCATTTT,CASSFAGRINQPQHF,TRBV5-5,TRBJ1-5,-,-
TGCGCCAGCAGCCTAAACAGCTATGGCTACACCTTC,CASSLNSYGYTF,TRBV5-1,TRBJ1-2,-,-
TGTGCCAGCAGCTCCCGTTCAGGACAGGGGGCGTACGAGCAGTACTTC,CASSSRSGQGAYEQYF,TRBV5-4,TRBJ2-7,TRBD1,-
TGTGCCAGTACCTACGGTGGGGACATAGGGTACGAGCAGTACTTC,CASTYGGDIGYEQYF,TRBV19,TRBJ2-7,-,once
TGTGCCAGTAGTATCGGCCCCAGGCCCCTCCACTTT,CASSIGPRPLHF,TRBV19,TRBJ1-6,-,-
TGTGCCAGCAGCCCTGGGACAGGGGGCCCATCCGAGCAGTACTTC,CASSPGTGGPSEQYF,TRBV3-1/TRBV3-2,TRBJ2-7,TRBD1,-
TGTGCCAGCACCACGAGACAGGGAAGGAATGAAAAACTGTTTTTT,CASTTRQGRNEKLFF,TRBV28,TRBJ1-4,TRBD1,-
TGTGCCAGCAGCGTAGCTACGGGCACCGGGGAGCTGTTTTTT,CASSVATGTGELFF,TRBV9,TRBJ2-2,-,-
TGTGCCAGCAGCCGGGACAGGGGAGGGAACACTGAAGCTTTCTTT,CASSRDRGGNTEAFF,TRBV7-8,TRBJ1-1,TRBD1,-
TGTGCCTGGGCGGGGAACTATGGCTACACCTTC,CAWAGNYGYTF,TRBV30,TRBJ1-2,-,-
TGTGCCAGCAGCCTCGGGACGGAAGGGAATTCACCCCTCCACTTT,CASSLGTEGNSPLHF,TRBV5-4,TRBJ1-6,-,-
TGTGCCAGCAGGGGTTCCAATGAGCAGTTCTTC,CASRGSNEQFF,TRBV6-5,TRBJ2-1,-,once
TGTGCCAGCAGCCCCGGGACTAGCGGTAACACCGGGGAGCTGTTTTTT,CASSPGTSGNTGELFF,TRBV5-4,TRBJ2-2,TRBD2,-
TGTGCCAGCAGCTTAGAGGCAGGGGGCCGGGGCTACACCTTC,CASSLEAGGRGYTF,TRBV7-9,TRBJ1-2,TRBD1,-
TGTGCCAGCAGCTTAGAATTAGGGGCCAGCTACTCGGCGCAGTTCTTC,CASSLELGASYSAQFF,TRBV7-6,TRBJ2-1,-,-
TGTGCCATCAGTGAGAGACAAGGTACCTACGAGCAGTACTTC,CAISERQGTYEQYF,TRBV10-3,TRBJ2-7,-,-